The 14 T cell receptor beta chains below all came from one sample that was sequenced in a study of blood T cell repertoires in COVID-19. Some clones are missing from TCRdb's copy, which holds only in-frame ones; the method was immunoSEQ multiplex PCR. The sample comprises under 200,000 clones, roughly four fifths of which are singletons, and approximately 6.1% rests with the top ten. The sequencing input was peripheral blood. These receptors all come from a middle-aged woman with acute or convalescent COVID-19.

The chain combines TRBV28 with TRBJ1-2, with D hard to call. Germline V gene data show CDR1 as MDHEN and CDR2 as SYDVKM. V was clipped by 7 bases and J by 5 bases, with 11 bases between them. The CDR3 spans 12 residues. The CDR3 sequence: CASNQAGYGYTF. For the CDR3, the DNA is TGTGCCAGCAACCAGGCGGGGTATGGCTACACCTTC.

Comments on this clone: A read error may be the cause here, since a much bigger clone is one base away. The chain uses TRBV7-2 and TRBJ2-3; a weak D match, TRBD2 (6 bases). The CDR3 runs to 13 residues. Germline V gene lookup returns CDR1 SGHTA and CDR2 FQGNSA. Trimming shortened V by 5 bases and J by 2 bases, and 8 bases separated the two germline ends. The CDR3 DNA reads as TGTGCCAGCAGCGGCGGGGCCACAGATACGCAGTATTTT. It specifies CASSGGATDTQYF.

This sequence joins TRBV7-2 and TRBJ2-3; D is ambiguous. V lost 0 bases, J lost 2 bases, and 9 bases lay in between. Germline CDR1 is SGHTA and CDR2 is FQGNSA. The CDR3 extends over 15 amino acids. This chain's CDR3 is CASSLAGTNTDTQYF. The CDR3 coding sequence is TGTGCCAGCAGCTTAGCTGGTACTAACACAGATACGCAGTATTTT.

This chain uses TRBV6-5 with TRBJ2-7; a possible D gene is TRBD2 (7 bases). Germline-derived CDR1 and CDR2 are MNHEY and SVGAGI. V was cut by 4 bases and J by 5 bases, with 18 bases left in between. CDR3 length equals 15 residues. The CDR3 here is CASSFRGGVLNEQYF. Written as DNA, the CDR3 is TGTGCCAGCAGTTTCCGAGGGGGGGTCTTGAACGAGCAGTACTTC.

V usage is TRBV12-3 or TRBV12-4 and J usage is TRBJ1-2; D may be TRBD1 (5 bases). Trimming pared 4 bases from V and 5 bases from J, leaving 11 bases between. CDR3 length: 13 amino acids. CDR3 sequence: CASSYGRGYGYTF. The CDR3 bases are TGTGCCAGCAGTTACGGAAGGGGATATGGCTACACCTTC.

The CDR3 DNA reads TGTGCCAGCAGTCTCGGACAGGGGGTCTATGAAAAACTGTTTTTT. It is translated as CASSLGQGVYEKLFF. The rearrangement uses TRBV2 and TRBJ1-4; TRBD1 matches at 10 bases. The CDR3 totals 15 residues. J lost 6 bases, V lost 5 bases, and 6 bases had no gene match. Germline V CDR1 and CDR2: SNHLY, FYNNEI.

The rearrangement joins TRBV2 to TRBJ2-5; 7 bases fit TRBD2. With V trimmed by 8 bases and J by 5 bases, 5 bases remained unmatched. Per germline, CDR1 SNHLY and CDR2 FYNNEI. The CDR3 is made up of 12 amino acids. The CDR3 is CASLTSWETQYF. Written as DNA, the CDR3 is TGTGCCAGCCTGACTAGCTGGGAGACCCAGTACTTC.

For the CDR3, the DNA is TGTGCCAGCAGGTCCAGGAGCAATCAGCCCCAGCATTTT. Its translation: CASRSRSNQPQHF. This chain connects TRBV2 to TRBJ1-5; D uncertain. Germline CDR1 is SNHLY and CDR2 is FYNNEI. Trimming removed 6 bases at V and 1 base at J, with 7 bases between. The CDR3 contains 13 residues.

The chain joins TRBV5-1 to TRBJ1-4; D is undetermined. The germline V gene encodes CDR1 SGHRS and CDR2 YFSETQ. Trimming removed 0 bases at V and 2 bases at J, with 11 bases between. The CDR3 extends over 16 amino acids. The chain's CDR3 is CASSLASISTNEKLFF. The CDR3 DNA follows: TGCGCCAGCAGCTTGGCCTCCATTAGTACTAATGAAAAACTGTTTTTT.

The CDR3: CASGTSGGGYNEQFF. The DNA of the CDR3 is TGTGCCAGCGGAACTAGCGGGGGGGGATACAATGAGCAGTTCTTC. The genes are TRBV6-5 and TRBJ2-1; 13 bases are shared with TRBD2. The J segment lost 4 bases and the V segment lost 8 bases, leaving 5 bases of the junction unmatched. CDR3 length equals 15 residues. Germline CDR1 and CDR2: MNHEY and SVGAGI.

The chain joins TRBV7-9 to TRBJ1-6; D not certain. CDR1 SEHNR and CDR2 FQNEAQ come from the germline V gene (reference sequence). The CDR3 is made up of 14 amino acids. Trimming took 4 bases from V and 11 from J, leaving 15 bases between them. The CDR3 nucleotides are TGTGCCAGCAGCTCGGAGCAGCCGGAAGCACCCCTCCACTTT. This encodes CASSSEQPEAPLHF.

The chain is built from TRBV4-2 and TRBJ1-2; D gene ambiguous. CDR1 and CDR2 (germline): LGHNA, YNFKEQ. This CDR3 has 14 residues. V was pared by 4 bases and J by 2 bases, with 11 bases between. The CDR3 here is CASSRNGANYGYTF. CDR3 sequence (DNA): TGTGCCAGCAGCCGGAATGGAGCGAACTATGGCTACACCTTC.

The chain carries TRBV13 and TRBJ2-1; the match to TRBD2 covers 9 bases. Germline CDR1 PRHDT, CDR2 FYEKMQ (reference sequence). Unmatched junction bases numbered 3, after V lost 3 bases and J lost 0 bases. This CDR3 has 16 amino acids. CDR3 in DNA: TGTGCCAGCAGCTTCCCGCGGGGGGGCTCCTACAATGAGCAGTTCTTC. Its protein product is CASSFPRGGSYNEQFF.

The chain recombines TRBV6-4 with TRBJ2-2, with 7 bases aligning to TRBD1. Germline V gene lookup returns CDR1 MRHNA and CDR2 SNTAGT. V lost 6 bases, J lost 5 bases, and 6 bases stayed unmatched. The CDR3 is made up of 14 amino acids. CDR3 nucleotide sequence: TGTGCCAGCAGAACAGGGGTTGAAACCGGGGAGCTGTTTTTT. Residues: CASRTGVETGELFF.